What follows are 30 T cell receptor beta chains derived from one specimen sequenced in a study of T cell repertoires in cytomegalovirus infection. TCRdb analysed the reads with MiXCR anew, one entry per CDR3 protein. The table has about 600,000 distinct CDR3 sequences, more than 20% seen once. Sequencing used CD8+ T cells from PBMCs. The receptors come from a human donor in good health (CMV status not recorded). Some clones in this sample may be carry-over from other donors' samples.

The table lists this clonotype with many counts. The chain combines TRBV5-4 with TRBJ2-1; TRBD2 agrees at 9 bases. The CDR3 runs to 13 residues. The germline V gene has CDR1 SGHNT and CDR2 YYREEE (reference sequence). The junction had 3 bases not matched to a gene; V was cut back by 4 bases and J by 7 bases. The CDR3 nucleotides are TGTGCCAGCAGCCCTGGACTAGCGAATGAGCAGTTCTTC. Protein: CASSPGLANEQFF.

This clonotype turned up a few times. The rearrangement uses TRBV3-1 and TRBJ2-3; 12 nucleotides match TRBD2. Looked up from germline, CDR1 is LGHDT and CDR2 is YNNKEL (reference sequence). The CDR3 length is 16 residues. The V and J ends lost 5 bases and 3 bases, in that order; junction bases with no gene match: 6. CDR3 sequence reads: CASSATLAGGTDTQYF. CDR3 coding DNA: TGTGCCAGCAGCGCCACTCTAGCGGGGGGGACAGATACGCAGTATTTT.

This clonotype has ten or more counts. The chain couples TRBV28 to TRBJ1-1; weak D call: TRBD1 (5 bases). Germline lookup yields CDR1 MDHEN and CDR2 SYDVKM. The CDR3 has 16 residues. V was cut by 2 bases and J by 0 bases, with 13 bases left in between. As DNA, the CDR3 is TGTGCCAGCAGTTTAGTCGGGGGGGGGTTGAACACTGAAGCTTTCTTT. Protein: CASSLVGGGLNTEAFF.

Many counts were recorded for this clonotype. The chain couples TRBV7-8 to TRBJ1-1, with 11 bases identical to TRBD1. CDR1 is SGHVS, CDR2 FQNEAQ, per germline. J was trimmed by 5 bases and V by 2 bases; bases with no gene match: 4. CDR3 length: 15 residues. In nucleotides, the CDR3 is TGTGCCAGCAGCTTATTCGGACAGGGGGCAACTGAAGCTTTCTTT. It specifies CASSLFGQGATEAFF.

A note on this clonotype: This may come from a read error, since a much larger clone is one base off. The chain is built from TRBV6-2 or TRBV6-3 and TRBJ2-3, with D possibly TRBD2 on 5 matching bases. Germline CDR1 MNHEY, CDR2 SVGEGT. The CDR3 has 15 residues. V was cut by 10 bases and J by 4 bases, with 21 bases left in between. The CDR3 here is CANSPSGSTADTQYF. CDR3 nucleotide sequence: TGTGCCAACAGCCCTTCGGGGTCTACGGCAGATACGCAGTATTTT.

This clonotype was picked up many times. J is TRBJ2-5 and V is TRBV7-2; a weak D match, TRBD2 (6 bases). V was cut by 5 bases and J by 2 bases, with 18 bases left in between. This CDR3 comprises 16 residues. Germline lookup yields CDR1 SGHTA and CDR2 FQGNSA. CDR3 sequence (DNA): TGTGCCAGCAGCCAAGGTTCTAGCGTCCTTCAAGAGACCCAGTACTTC. Amino acid sequence: CASSQGSSVLQETQYF.

This clonotype was counted only a few times. The chain joins TRBV6-2 or TRBV6-3 to TRBJ2-1; 11 bases match TRBD2. Germline-derived CDR1 and CDR2 are MNHEY and SVGEGT. Trimming cost V 7 bases and J 9 bases; bases outside gene matches: 8. The CDR3 runs to 14 residues. The CDR3 region is CASTQTSGVGEQFF. The CDR3, as DNA: TGTGCCAGCACCCAGACTAGCGGGGTTGGTGAGCAGTTCTTC.

This clonotype was counted between two and nine times. The chain employs TRBV29-1 and TRBJ2-7, with D possibly being TRBD1 (5 bases). The CDR3 covers 15 residues. Germline V gene data show CDR1 as SQVTM and CDR2 as ANQGSEA. V was cut by 0 bases and J by 4 bases, with 16 bases left in between. CDR3 region: CSVEDPQGLGYEQYF. Written as DNA, the CDR3 is TGCAGCGTTGAAGACCCCCAGGGCCTTGGATACGAGCAGTACTTC.

CDR3: CSVREETHNGYTF. CDR3 in DNA: TGCAGTGTGCGGGAGGAGACACACAATGGCTACACCTTC. This rearrangement joins TRBV29-1 to TRBJ1-2; D uncertain. The germline V gene encodes CDR1 SQVTM and CDR2 ANQGSEA. CDR3 length: 13 amino acids.

The rearrangement links TRBV14 to TRBJ1-1, with D hard to call. The CDR3 has 14 residues. Germline V gene sequence: CDR1 SGHDN, CDR2 FVKESK. Between the trimmed V and J ends, which lost 1 base and 5 bases, there was a span of 11 bases. The CDR3 region has the DNA TGTGCCAGCAGCCAAGTCGGAGGGAGGACTGAAGCTTTCTTT. Translation: CASSQVGGRTEAFF.

This clonotype has a handful of counts. This rearrangement joins TRBV7-2 to TRBJ1-2, with D perhaps TRBD1 (6 bases). Per germline, CDR1 SGHTA and CDR2 FQGNSA. The CDR3 sequence is 15 residues long. V shed 4 bases and J shed 7 bases, with 19 bases lying between them. CDR3 DNA: TGTGCCAGCAGCTCACGGGACACGATGACGTCTGGCTACACCTTC. Protein sequence: CASSSRDTMTSGYTF.

The CDR3 region has the DNA TGTGCCAGCAGCCCTTTTGGACAGGGCGAGCAGTACTTC. Translated: CASSPFGQGEQYF. V and J are TRBV7-9 and TRBJ2-7, with 8 bases identical to TRBD1. The CDR3 extends over 13 amino acids. J was trimmed by 6 bases and V by 5 bases; bases with no gene match: 6. The V gene's germline CDR1 is SEHNR and CDR2 FQNEAQ (reference sequence).

In its sample, this clonotype was seen many times. The chain uses TRBV4-1 and TRBJ1-1; possibly TRBD1 for D (5 bases). This CDR3 has 11 residues. Looked up from germline, CDR1 is MGHRA and CDR2 is YSYEKL. V shed 10 bases and J shed 5 bases, with 11 bases lying between them. CDR3 DNA: TGCGCCACGGGGCGGGGGACTGAAGCTTTCTTT. Translated: CATGRGTEAFF.

The rearrangement joins TRBV7-9 to TRBJ1-6, with D perhaps TRBD1 (5 bases). V lost 5 bases to trimming and J lost 15 bases, with 11 bases between them. The CDR3 extends over 11 amino acids. Germline CDR1 and CDR2: SEHNR and FQNEAQ (reference sequence). CDR3 sequence (DNA): TGTGCCAGCAGCGGGGGACCCAGCCTCCACTTT. Its protein product is CASSGGPSLHF.

The rearrangement joins TRBV13 to TRBJ2-1; D might be TRBD1 (6 bases). V lost 11 bases, J lost 8 bases, and 16 bases lay in between. CDR1 and CDR2 from the germline V gene are PRHDT and FYEKMQ (reference sequence). The length of the CDR3 is 12 residues. CDR3 nucleotide sequence: TGTGCCGCCCAGACAGGACGGGATGAGCAGTTCTTC. Protein product: CAAQTGRDEQFF. Filled out from reference TRBV13 and TRBJ2-1, the complete variable domain reads AAGVIQSPRHLIKEKRETATLKCYPIPRHDTVYWYQQGPGQDPQFLISFYEKMQSDKGSIPDRFSAQQFSDYHSELNMSSLELGDSALYFCAAQTGRDEQFFGPGTRLTVL.

This clonotype was recorded many times. The V and J genes are TRBV7-6 and TRBJ2-1, with TRBD1 identical over 8 bases. The V gene end was trimmed by 5 bases and the J gene end by 5 bases; junction bases not matched to a gene: 5. The CDR3 consists of 14 residues. Germline V gene sequence: CDR1 SGHVS, CDR2 FNYEAQ. The CDR3 sequence: CASSTQGANNEQFF. CDR3 DNA sequence: TGTGCCAGCAGCACTCAGGGGGCAAACAATGAGCAGTTCTTC.

This clonotype was seen only a few times. V is TRBV20-1 and J is TRBJ2-5, with 13 bases lining up with TRBD2. With 6 bases clipped from V and 5 bases from J, the junction kept 9 bases outside the gene matches. Germline assignment: CDR1 DFQATT and CDR2 SNEGSKA (reference sequence). The CDR3 length is 15 residues. The CDR3 nucleotides read TGCAGTGCCCGATACACTAGCGGGGGGGCGGAGACCCAGTACTTC. Its protein product is CSARYTSGGAETQYF.

V and J are TRBV19 and TRBJ1-1; no definite D call. Germline lookup yields CDR1 LNHDA and CDR2 SQIVND (reference sequence). This CDR3 is 11 amino acids long. V was trimmed by 7 bases and J by 6 bases, leaving 9 bases between them. DNA for the CDR3: TGTGCCAGTAAGGGTTGGCCTGAAGCTTTCTTT. The encoded protein is CASKGWPEAFF. The full variable domain, rest sourced from reference TRBV19 and TRBJ1-1, is DGGITQSPKYLFRKEGQNVTLSCEQNLNHDAMYWYRQDPGQGLRLIYYSQIVNDFQKGDIAEGYSVSREKKESFPLTVTSAQKNPTAFYLCASKGWPEAFFGQGTRLTVV.

The V and J genes are TRBV28 and TRBJ1-6; D not resolved. The germline V gene has CDR1 MDHEN and CDR2 SYDVKM. The CDR3 has 14 residues. Between the trimmed V and J ends, which lost 2 bases and 6 bases, there was a span of 8 bases. The CDR3 sequence: CASSLTDLNSPLHF. The DNA for the CDR3 is TGTGCCAGCAGTTTAACAGACCTTAATTCACCCCTCCACTTT.

This clonotype was detected a few times. The chain uses TRBV5-5 and TRBJ2-3; the D gene is possibly TRBD1 (6 bases). Germline V CDR1 and CDR2: SGHKS, YYEKEE (reference sequence). V shed 4 bases and J shed 2 bases, with 20 bases lying between them. This CDR3 region has 17 residues. CDR3 amino acids: CASSRMEDDRTTDTQYF. The CDR3 nucleotides read TGTGCCAGCAGCCGAATGGAAGACGACAGGACCACAGATACGCAGTATTTT.

V and J are TRBV20-1 and TRBJ2-3, with TRBD2 matching over 8 bases. With V trimmed by 1 base and J by 2 bases, 14 bases remained unmatched. Germline V gene sequence: CDR1 DFQATT, CDR2 SNEGSKA (reference sequence). This CDR3 is 18 amino acids long. CDR3 nucleotide sequence: TGCAGTGCTAGAGGACCATACAAGGTAGCGGGGCACACAGATACGCAGTATTTT. Amino acid sequence: CSARGPYKVAGHTDTQYF.

This clonotype was observed at least ten times. This chain connects TRBV7-9 to TRBJ1-1, with 11 positions matching TRBD1. CDR1 SEHNR and CDR2 FQNEAQ come from the germline V gene (reference sequence). CDR3 length: 15 amino acids. The junction had 6 bases not matched to a gene; V was cut back by 5 bases and J by 4 bases. The CDR3 DNA sequence: TGTGCCAGCAGCCCTGGGGACAGGGGGATCACTGAAGCTTTCTTT. It encodes CASSPGDRGITEAFF. The full variable domain, rest sourced from reference TRBV7-9 and TRBJ1-1, is DTGVSQNPRHKITKRGQNVTFRCDPISEHNRLYWYRQTLGQGPEFLTYFQNEAQLEKSRLLSDRFSAERPKGSFSTLEIQRTEQGDSAMYLCASSPGDRGITEAFFGQGTRLTVV.

The sample holds a few counts of this clonotype. The chain links TRBV10-3 to TRBJ2-5, with D uncertain. In germline, CDR1 is ENHRY, CDR2 SYGVKD. V gave up 2 bases and J gave up 2 bases, with 6 bases separating them. The CDR3 runs 13 residues. CDR3 amino acids: CAISEDLQETQYF. CDR3 in DNA: TGTGCCATCAGTGAGGACTTACAAGAGACCCAGTACTTC.

Points on this clonotype: A much larger clone is a single base away; this may be a read error. Likely a read error: the CDR3 ends without its conserved phenylalanine or tryptophan. This rearrangement joins TRBV7-3 to TRBJ2-1, with 7 bases that match TRBD1. V lost 4 bases and J lost 7; bases outside the gene matches: 7. This CDR3 has 14 amino acids. Germline lookup yields CDR1 SGHTA and CDR2 FQGTGA. The CDR3 spells CASSSLQTGNEQFC. The CDR3 DNA follows: TGTGCCAGCAGCTCCCTACAGACAGGGAATGAGCAGTTCTGC.

This chain uses TRBV20-1 with TRBJ2-7, with 12 bases identical to TRBD2. V dropped 0 bases and J dropped 6; count of bases not matched to a gene: 9. Germline V gene data show CDR1 as DFQATT and CDR2 as SNEGSKA (reference sequence). The CDR3 is made up of 16 amino acids. CDR3: CSARDPLTSGGGEQYF. CDR3 nucleotides: TGCAGTGCTAGAGACCCGCTGACTAGCGGGGGAGGCGAGCAGTACTTC.

This chain uses TRBV5-6 with TRBJ1-4, with 10 bases lining up with TRBD1. Germline CDR1 reads SGHDT; CDR2 reads YYEEEE. This CDR3 has 15 amino acids. The trim removed 3 bases at V and 8 bases at J, leaving 7 bases unmatched. The CDR3 bases are TGTGCCAGCAGCTATTGGACAGGGGGTGGCGAAAAACTGTTTTTT. Translation: CASSYWTGGGEKLFF.

The J gene is TRBJ1-4, the V gene TRBV20-1; D not certain. This CDR3 has 11 amino acids. CDR1 and CDR2 from the germline V gene are DFQATT and SNEGSKA (reference sequence). Trimming removed 3 bases at V and 2 bases at J, with 1 base between. This CDR3 is CSASTNEKLFF. In nucleotides, the CDR3 is TGCAGTGCTAGTACTAATGAAAAACTGTTTTTT.

Details on this clonotype: Compared with germline, one end of the junction differs, possibly owing to a read error. The rearrangement uses TRBV2 and TRBJ2-6; D possibly corresponds to TRBD2 (6 bases). Germline CDR1 SNHLY, CDR2 FYNNEI. CDR3 length: 15 amino acids. The CDR3: CASLSRDSVANVLTF. CDR3 in DNA: TGTGCCAGCTTATCGCGGGACTCTGTGGCCAACGTCCTGACTTTC.

The J gene is TRBJ1-1, the V gene TRBV18; D is unclear. CDR3 size: 13 residues. The V end was cut by 0 bases, the J end by 10 bases, with 12 bases between. Germline V gene lookup returns CDR1 KGHSH and CDR2 LQKENI. The CDR3 DNA sequence: TGTGCCAGCTCACCACCGGAGGGTTGGGTAGCTTTCTTT. Protein product: CASSPPEGWVAFF. Full variable domain (remainder filled in from reference TRBV18 and TRBJ1-1): NAGVMQNPRHLVRRRGQEARLRCSPMKGHSHVYWYRQLPEEGLKFMVYLQKENIIDESGMPKERFSAEFPKEGPSILRIQQVVRGDSAAYFCASSPPEGWVAFFGQGTRLTVV.

This rearrangement joins TRBV7-2 to TRBJ1-1; D is ambiguous. Germline CDR1 reads SGHTA; CDR2 reads FQGNSA. Deletions cut 5 bases from V and 4 bases from J, with 17 bases between. This CDR3 contains 15 residues. CDR3 DNA: TGTGCCAGCAGCCGCCGTGGAGGTCTTGGCACTGAAGCTTTCTTT. Its protein is CASSRRGGLGTEAFF.